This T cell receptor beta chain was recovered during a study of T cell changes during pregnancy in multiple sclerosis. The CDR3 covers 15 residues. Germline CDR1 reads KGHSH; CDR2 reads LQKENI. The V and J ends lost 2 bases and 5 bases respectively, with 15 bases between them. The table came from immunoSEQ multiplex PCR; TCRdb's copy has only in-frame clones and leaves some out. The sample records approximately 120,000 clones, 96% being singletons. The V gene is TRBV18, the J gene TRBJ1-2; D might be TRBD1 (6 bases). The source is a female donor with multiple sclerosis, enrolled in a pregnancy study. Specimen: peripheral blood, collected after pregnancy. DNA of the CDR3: TGTGCCAGCTCACCAACACAGGGTTTCGTTTATGGCTACACCTTC. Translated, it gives CASSPTQGFVYGYTF.